Listed below are T cell receptor beta chains from one sample, sequenced in a study of blood T cell repertoires in COVID-19. Profiled with immunoSEQ multiplex PCR; TCRdb holds only in-frame clones, not every one. The sample contains about 210,000 clones, 85% of which appear only once. Sequenced: peripheral blood. Receptors were obtained from a woman aged 70-85 years with COVID-19, enrolled during active disease. The CDR3 runs from the conserved cysteine through the conserved F or W. A D gene is named only where the DNA matches it firmly. Clone size, where shown, is once, few, many, or a class for clones that have expanded.

abundance,v_gene,d_gene,j_gene,CDR3nt,CDR3aa
once,TRBV5-1,TRBD2,TRBJ2-1,TGCGCCAGCAGCTTGGGGCTAGCGGGGGCTTACAATGAGCAGTTCTTC,CASSLGLAGAYNEQFF
few,TRBV9,TRBD1,TRBJ1-2,TGTGCCAGCAGCCCAGAGACAGGGTCCTATGGCTACACCTTC,CASSPETGSYGYTF
.,TRBV14,.,TRBJ1-2,TGTGCCAGCAGCCAAGATCGGGCAGGGGTCCTATCTGGTGGCTACACCTTC,CASSQDRAGVLSGGYTF
many,TRBV19,.,TRBJ1-6,TGTGCCAGTAGTACCGGGATGAGATCACCCCTCCACTTT,CASSTGMRSPLHF
.,TRBV7-2,.,TRBJ1-4,TGTGCCAGCAGCTCGGGGGGGGCGTCGAATGAAAAACTGTTTTTT,CASSSGGASNEKLFF
.,TRBV11-2,.,TRBJ2-5,TGTGCCAGCAGCTTAGTCCTAGCTGGCGAGACCCAGTACTTC,CASSLVLAGETQYF
.,TRBV7-9,.,TRBJ1-3,TGTGCCAGCAGCTATTACAGCAAATCCGGAAACACCATATATTTT,CASSYYSKSGNTIYF
few,TRBV25-1,TRBD1,TRBJ1-6,TGTGCCAGCAGTGGACAGGGGCGGGATTCACCCCTCCACTTT,CASSGQGRDSPLHF
.,TRBV6-5,.,TRBJ1-1,TGTGCCAGCAATGGGGCTGGCGCGACTGAAGCTTTCTTT,CASNGAGATEAFF
few,TRBV6-5,.,TRBJ2-7,TGTGCCAGCAGTTTGGGGGGCTCCTACGAGCAGTACTTC,CASSLGGSYEQYF
.,TRBV27,.,TRBJ1-1,TGTGCCAGCGGCGGGATGGGGCCAAACACTGAAGCTTTCTTT,CASGGMGPNTEAFF
.,TRBV18,TRBD2,TRBJ2-3,TGTGCCAGCTCACCGCGGGGGGATAGCACAGATACGCAGTATTTT,CASSPRGDSTDTQYF
.,TRBV18,TRBD2,TRBJ2-3,TGTGCCAGCTCACCACAACCGGGACTAGCGGAAAGCACAGATACGCAGTATTTT,CASSPQPGLAESTDTQYF
.,TRBV15,.,TRBJ1-2,TGTGCCACCAGCAGAGATCGGGGGACTGGCCAAGGGTATGGCTACACCTTC,CATSRDRGTGQGYGYTF
once,TRBV5-1,TRBD1,TRBJ2-1,TGCGCCAGCAGCGCACAGGGGGCAAGTTCCTACAATGAGCAGTTCTTC,CASSAQGASSYNEQFF
.,TRBV19,.,TRBJ1-3,TGTGCCAGTAAAGGGGTGGGAAACACCATATATTTT,CASKGVGNTIYF
.,TRBV2,TRBD2,TRBJ2-1,TGTGCCAGCGGAGGGGCTCTAGCGGGAGTTGAGCAGTTCTTC,CASGGALAGVEQFF
.,TRBV18,.,TRBJ1-1,TGTGCCAGCTCCCCACAAGACATGAACACTGAAGCTTTCTTT,CASSPQDMNTEAFF
.,TRBV7-3,.,TRBJ1-1,TGTGCCAGCAGCTTAACAGGCCCCTACACGGGAATCACTGAAGCTTTCTTT,CASSLTGPYTGITEAFF
.,TRBV11-2,TRBD1,TRBJ1-1,TGTGCCAGCAGCCAACAGGGGAGCACTGAAGCTTTCTTT,CASSQQGSTEAFF
.,TRBV7-9,.,TRBJ2-7,TGTGCCAGCAGCTTAGGTGTTGGGAGCGAGCAGTACTTC,CASSLGVGSEQYF
.,TRBV18,.,TRBJ1-1,TGTGCCAGCTCGGGGGGGGACACTGAAGCTTTCTTT,CASSGGDTEAFF
.,TRBV11-2,.,TRBJ2-7,TGTGCCAGCAGCCCCCGACAATATGTCAGGGGCAGCTCCTACGAGCAGTACTTC,CASSPRQYVRGSSYEQYF